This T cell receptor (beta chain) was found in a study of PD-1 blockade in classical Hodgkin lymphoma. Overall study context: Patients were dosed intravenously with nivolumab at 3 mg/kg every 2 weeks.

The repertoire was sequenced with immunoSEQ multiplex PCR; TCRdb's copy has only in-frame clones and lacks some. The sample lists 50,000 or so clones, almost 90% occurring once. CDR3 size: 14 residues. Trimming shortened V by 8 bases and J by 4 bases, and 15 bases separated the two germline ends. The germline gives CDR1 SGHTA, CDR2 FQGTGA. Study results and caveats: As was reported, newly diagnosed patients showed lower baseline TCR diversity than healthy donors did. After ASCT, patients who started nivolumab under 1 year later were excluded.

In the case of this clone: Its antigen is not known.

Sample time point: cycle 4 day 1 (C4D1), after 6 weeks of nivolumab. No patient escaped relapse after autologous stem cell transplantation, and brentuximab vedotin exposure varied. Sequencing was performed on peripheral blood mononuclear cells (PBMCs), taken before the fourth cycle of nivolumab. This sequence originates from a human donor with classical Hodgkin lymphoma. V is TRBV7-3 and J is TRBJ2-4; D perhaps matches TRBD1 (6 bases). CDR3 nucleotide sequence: TGTGCCAGCCAGGGGACGAAAAAGAAAAACATTCAGTACTTC. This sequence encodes CASQGTKKKNIQYF.